The 7 T cell receptor beta chains below all came from one sample that was sequenced in a study of blood T cell repertoires in COVID-19. The protocol was immunoSEQ multiplex PCR, while the TCRdb copy is restricted to in-frame clones and leaves out a portion. The sample lists roughly 100,000 clones, approximately 87% occurring once. Sequenced input: peripheral blood. The receptors were gathered from a human donor in a cohort sampled during active or convalescent COVID-19.

The chain combines TRBV7-3 with TRBJ2-5, with TRBD1 matching over 8 bases. CDR1 is SGHTA and CDR2 is FQGTGA in the germline V gene. V dropped 2 bases and J dropped 1; count of bases not matched to a gene: 3. The CDR3 spans 15 residues. Here the CDR3 DNA reads TGTGCCAGCAGCTTAGACAGGGGTGGCCAAGAGACCCAGTACTTC. Translating gives CASSLDRGGQETQYF.

For the CDR3, the DNA is TGTGCCAGCAGTGGGGGGACAGGGGGGATAACTGAAGCTTTCTTT. This encodes CASSGGTGGITEAFF. The chain recombines TRBV6-4 with TRBJ1-1; 11 bases line up with TRBD1. This CDR3 region has 15 residues. The germline V gene has CDR1 MRHNA and CDR2 SNTAGT. J lost 5 bases, V lost 4 bases, and 6 bases had no gene match.

This clone was detected only once. The rearrangement uses TRBV25-1 and TRBJ1-1; 8 bases agree with TRBD1. The CDR3 consists of 17 residues. Germline assignment: CDR1 MGHDK and CDR2 SYGVNS. After removal of 6 bases from V and 1 base from J, the junction contained 13 bases not matched to a gene. CDR3 DNA sequence: TGTGCCAGCAGACCTACGTCGGAGACAGGGGCGAACACTGAAGCTTTCTTT. Amino acids: CASRPTSETGANTEAFF.

The V and J genes are TRBV27 and TRBJ1-6; 7 bases line up with TRBD1. The CDR3 is 16 residues long. The germline CDR1 and CDR2 sequences are MNHEY and SMNVEV (reference sequence). V lost 3 bases, J lost 7 bases, and 9 bases stayed unmatched. CDR3 coding DNA: TGTGCCAGCAGTTTTATATTGGGACAGCGGAATTCACCCCTCCACTTT. It translates to CASSFILGQRNSPLHF.

This chain connects TRBV7-2 to TRBJ2-1; unclear D gene. This CDR3 is built from 12 residues. Trimming shortened V by 5 bases and J by 7 bases, and 9 bases separated the two germline ends. Germline CDR1 is SGHTA and CDR2 is FQGNSA. CDR3: CASSPSRNEQFF. DNA for the CDR3: TGTGCCAGCAGCCCGAGTCGGAATGAGCAGTTCTTC.

This clone has just one count. CDR3 loop: CASTDPTSLRNTIYF. CDR3 in DNA: TGTGCCAGCACCGACCCGACTTCGTTAAGAAACACCATATATTTT. The rearrangement uses TRBV2 and TRBJ1-3; D is unclear. The germline V and J ends were trimmed by 7 bases and 5 bases, with 18 bases remaining between them. Germline-derived CDR1 and CDR2 are SNHLY and FYNNEI. The CDR3 has 15 amino acids.

This clone was observed at least ten times. V is TRBV5-1 and J is TRBJ1-4; D is possibly TRBD1 (5 bases). The CDR3 extends over 14 amino acids. V was shortened by 5 bases and J by 8 bases, with 16 bases between the two germline ends. Germline V gene sequence: CDR1 SGHRS, CDR2 YFSETQ. The chain's CDR3 is CASSTQGIEEKLFF. The CDR3, as DNA: TGCGCCAGCAGTACCCAGGGTATTGAGGAAAAACTGTTTTTT.